This T cell receptor (beta chain) was sequenced during a study of CXCR3-negative and CXCR3-positive naive CD8 T cells. The CDR3 loop spans 12 amino acids. In germline, CDR1 is SGDLS, CDR2 YYNGEE. Note on this clonotype: Antigen specificity is unknown.

Through 5' RACE with UMI labels, the TRB cDNA libraries were prepared. TCRdb reprocessed the 5' RACE reads, keeping one entry per CDR3 protein, no DNA. The sample table includes 75,000 to 90,000 distinct CDR3 sequences. Study-wide results and limits: Comparably high diversity was seen in both naive subsets, and much lower diversity in memory CD8+ cells. Hydrophobicity was higher for TRB CDR3s found in CXCR3-positive naive cells than in CXCR3-negative naive cells.

V usage is TRBV9 and J usage is TRBJ1-1. Sequencing used naive CXCR3+ CD8+ T cells from blood. Regarding subset: CD45RO-CCR7+CD27+CD95- naive CD8+ T cells expressing CXCR3 (TNR3+). This receptor was identified in a human donor in good health. Some clones in this sample may be carry-over from other donors' samples. The CDR3 sequence is CASSPAGGIAFF.